This is a list of T cell receptor beta chains from one sample in a study of blood T cell repertoires in COVID-19. TCRdb's copy holds only in-frame clones and misses some; the assay was immunoSEQ multiplex PCR. In the table there are about 100,000 clones, roughly 92% of which are singletons. The sample was peripheral blood. These receptors were obtained from a man between 65 and 79 years old with acute or convalescent COVID-19. Both conserved end residues are part of each CDR3. A D gene is named only where the DNA matches it firmly. Rows give clone size only sometimes, using once, few, many, or a class for an expanded clone.

len	d_gene	v_gene	j_gene	abundance	CDR3nt	CDR3aa
11	.	TRBV19	TRBJ2-5	.	TGTGCCAGTAGTTCAGGGGAGACCCAGTACTTC	CASSSGETQYF
13	TRBD1	TRBV6-6	TRBJ2-7	.	TGTGCCAGCACCTGGGACAGGGGCTACGAGCAGTACTTC	CASTWDRGYEQYF
11	.	TRBV20-1	TRBJ1-1	once	TGCAGTGTGCCGGGAATGACTGAAGCTTTCTTT	CSVPGMTEAFF
17	.	TRBV5-1	TRBJ2-3	once	TGCGCCAGCAGCTTGGCACAGCGGGCCCCTACCACAGATACGCAGTATTTT	CASSLAQRAPTTDTQYF
13	.	TRBV12-3/TRBV12-4	TRBJ1-4	.	TGTGCCAGCAGGGCCTCTTTGGACAGCAGACTGTTTTTT	CASRASLDSRLFF
15	.	TRBV3-1/TRBV3-2	TRBJ2-7	.	TGTGCCAGCAGCCAACGCGCGATTCAACTTAACGAGCAGTACTTC	CASSQRAIQLNEQYF
12	.	TRBV5-5	TRBJ2-1	.	TGTGCCAGCCATACTAGATACGATGAGCAGTTCTTC	CASHTRYDEQFF
14	.	TRBV7-2	TRBJ1-1	.	TGTGCCAGCAGCTTAGGGGGGCTTCGGGCTGAAGCTTTCTTT	CASSLGGLRAEAFF
14	.	TRBV19	TRBJ1-3	.	TGTGCCAGTAATCTACAGGGAGATGGAAACACCATATATTTT	CASNLQGDGNTIYF
15	TRBD1	TRBV3-1/TRBV3-2	TRBJ2-7	few	TGTGCAAGCAGCCATCAGTCAGGGGGACAGGGAGAGGAGTACTTC	CASSHQSGGQGEEYF
19	TRBD1	TRBV5-1	TRBJ1-6	.	TGCGCCAGCAGCTTGGTCAGGGGGCGGGTAAGCTCCTATAATTCACCCCTCCACTTT	CASSLVRGRVSSYNSPLHF
17	.	TRBV9	TRBJ2-3	.	TGTGCCAGCAGCGGTCGTGAGGGAAGCAACCCCACAGATACGCAGTATTTT	CASSGREGSNPTDTQYF
14	TRBD1	TRBV19	TRBJ1-5	.	TGTGCCAGCAGAGACAGGGGGTTGCGGCAGCCCCAGCATTTT	CASRDRGLRQPQHF
13	.	TRBV30	TRBJ1-1	.	TGTGCCTGGAGTGATGGGGCAGACACTGAAGCTTTCTTT	CAWSDGADTEAFF